These 3 T cell receptor beta chains share one sample of origin, sequenced in a study of early T cells in non-severe SARS-CoV-2 infection. Each CDR3 protein gets one entry after TCRdb re-called the 5' RACE reads with MiXCR. This sample carries around 26,000 distinct CDR3 sequences, around 4.8% of them seen once, and the ten largest clones take approximately 6.6%. What was sequenced was whole blood. These receptors all stem from an adult who was a healthcare worker with PCR-confirmed SARS-CoV-2 infection or an uninfected control (not recorded which).

This clonotype was seen many times. V is TRBV18 and J is TRBJ2-1, with TRBD2 identical over 8 bases. Germline V CDR1 and CDR2: KGHSH, LQKENI. V trimming: 5 bases; J trimming: 4 bases; junction bases outside the gene matches: 7. The CDR3 sequence is 15 residues long. The CDR3 loop is CASSSGSGVYNEQFF. The CDR3 DNA follows: TGTGCCAGCTCATCAGGTAGCGGGGTATACAATGAGCAGTTCTTC.

This clonotype was found many times. The chain joins TRBV6-2 or TRBV6-3 to TRBJ2-3; D might be TRBD2 (6 bases). This CDR3 has 14 residues. The germline V and J ends were trimmed by 5 bases and 9 bases, with 18 bases remaining between them. Germline V gene data show CDR1 as MNHEY and CDR2 as SVGEGT. The CDR3 coding sequence is TGTGCCAGCAGTCTCCGGGCCCCTCGGGGGACGCAGTATTTT. Its protein is CASSLRAPRGTQYF.

This clonotype showed up many times. The chain recombines TRBV18 with TRBJ2-3; D perhaps matches TRBD1 (6 bases). Germline V gene lookup returns CDR1 KGHSH and CDR2 LQKENI. The V and J ends lost 3 bases and 3 bases respectively, with 10 bases between them. The CDR3 totals 14 residues. Written as DNA, the CDR3 is TGTGCCAGCTCACCTGGTACAGGGACAGATACGCAGTATTTT. Its translation: CASSPGTGTDTQYF. Full variable domain (rest looked up from reference TRBV18 and TRBJ2-3): NAGVMQNPRHLVRRRGQEARLRCSPMKGHSHVYWYRQLPEEGLKFMVYLQKENIIDESGMPKERFSAEFPKEGPSILRIQQVVRGDSAAYFCASSPGTGTDTQYFGPGTRLTVL.